The text below deals with one TCR beta chain. Data came from immunoSEQ multiplex PCR; TCRdb stores just in-frame clones and leaves some out. The sample has some 200,000 clones, over 75% seen once. V lost 4 bases and J lost 0; bases outside the gene matches: 3. There are 15 residues in the CDR3. Per the germline V gene, CDR1 is WSHSY and CDR2 is SAAADI. The data are from a study of blood T cell repertoires in COVID-19. Study-level background: COVID-19 samples, acute and convalescent, were from the United States, Italy and Spain.

The TCR originated in a woman aged 40 to 50 with acute COVID-19. The rearrangement links TRBV10-2 to TRBJ1-5, with 7 bases fitting TRBD1. Sequencing input: PBMCs or T cells enriched from blood (not recorded which). CDR3 sequence reads: CASSGDSYSNQPQHF. The CDR3 coding sequence is TGCGCCAGCAGTGGGGACAGCTATAGCAATCAGCCCCAGCATTTT.